This T cell receptor (beta chain) came from a study of control samples from healthy donors and cancer patients. The protocol was immunoSEQ multiplex PCR, while the TCRdb copy is restricted to in-frame clones and leaves out a portion. This table has 150,000 to 200,000 clones, approximately 94% appearing once. The CDR3 is 15 amino acids. CDR1 is LGHNA, CDR2 YSLEER, per germline. The V gene end was trimmed by 2 bases and the J gene end by 4 bases; junction bases not matched to a gene: 7. The receptor comes from a young woman in good health. The specimen was blood. The V call is TRBV4-3, the J call TRBJ1-2, with 7 bases identical to TRBD1. CDR3 amino acids: CASSQNRGSGYGYTF. The CDR3 DNA reads TGCGCCAGCAGCCAAAACAGGGGATCTGGCTATGGCTACACCTTC.